This entry features one T cell receptor (beta chain) sequence. In the study's own analysis: The assay estimated nucleated cells by amplifying reference gene primers. Profiled with immunoSEQ multiplex PCR; TCRdb holds only in-frame clones, not every one. From that table come the V and J calls and clone size; the DNA was used to work out D and trimming. Among roughly 170,000 clones, around 82% were seen once, and the ten largest hold 1% to 1.5%. With V trimmed by 0 bases and J by 0 bases, 7 bases remained unmatched. The CDR3 has 19 amino acids. In germline, CDR1 is SGHVS, CDR2 FNYEAQ. These data come from a study of blood T cell repertoires in COVID-19. Turning to the study itself: The origin of the acute and convalescent COVID-19 samples was the United States, Italy and Spain. Sources were T cells, B-cell-depleted T cells, or PBMCs; the material itself was cDNA or gDNA.

Sequencing input: peripheral blood. This chain connects TRBV7-6 to TRBJ2-1; 11 positions match TRBD2. The TCR sequence derives from a man between 60 and 70 years old who had recovered from COVID-19. CDR3 amino acids: CASSLARLAGGSSYNEQFF. The CDR3, as DNA: TGTGCCAGCAGCTTAGCGCGCCTAGCGGGGGGAAGCTCCTACAATGAGCAGTTCTTC.